This entry describes one T cell receptor beta chain. Its target is not known. The source of the sample is a study of cytomegalovirus exposure and HLA in healthy donors. Study-level findings and limits: Presence/absence analyses rested on an assumption that sequencing depth was roughly uniform across donors. As a later analysis showed, several of the most significant clusters appeared to be linked to common viral pathogens. TCR beta sequences reportedly predicted the HLA-A and HLA-B alleles of most subjects accurately.

The PCR employed 60 Vbeta primers together with 13 Jbeta primers. Libraries were prepared by immunoSEQ multiplex PCR; TCRdb keeps only in-frame clonotypes and omits some of them. The sample comprises about 200,000 clones, around four fifths of which are singletons, and less than 3% rests with the top ten. J gave up 0 bases and V 6 bases, and 7 bases lay outside the gene matches. The CDR3 consists of 15 residues. Germline V CDR1 and CDR2: KGHSH, LQKENI. The rearrangement joins TRBV18 to TRBJ1-1, with 7 bases aligning to TRBD1. Source material: PBMCs. This receptor was obtained from a woman in her forties in good health and CMV-seronegative. The CDR3 DNA reads as TGTGCCAGCTCCCCTGGGCAGGGGGTGAACACTGAAGCTTTCTTT. Translating gives CASSPGQGVNTEAFF.